The source of this TCR beta chain is a study of T cell changes during pregnancy in multiple sclerosis. TCRdb keeps only in-frame clones here, not all; method: immunoSEQ multiplex PCR. The sample consists of roughly 45,000 clones, roughly 90% of them appearing once. V dropped 5 bases and J dropped 6; count of bases not matched to a gene: 14. The CDR3 consists of 16 residues. Germline V gene lookup returns CDR1 SGHDT and CDR2 YYEEEE. The J gene is TRBJ2-4, the V gene TRBV5-6; 7 positions match TRBD1. The clonotype originates from a female donor in good health, enrolled as a control in a pregnancy study. The material was peripheral blood, obtained in the first trimester of pregnancy. CDR3 sequence reads: CASRVAGGGTGNIQYF. CDR3 DNA: TGTGCCAGCAGAGTGGCAGGGGGTGGAACTGGAAACATTCAGTACTTC.